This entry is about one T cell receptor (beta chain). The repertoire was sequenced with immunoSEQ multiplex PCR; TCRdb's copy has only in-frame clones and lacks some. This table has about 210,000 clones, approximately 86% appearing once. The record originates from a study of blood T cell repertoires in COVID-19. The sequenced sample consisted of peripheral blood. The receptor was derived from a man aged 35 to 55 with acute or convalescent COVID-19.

CDR3 coding DNA: TGTGCCAGCAGTTCGCCACCGACAGGGAACTACGAGCAGTACTTC. This codes for CASSSPPTGNYEQYF. The V call is TRBV27, the J call TRBJ2-7, with 7 nucleotides matching TRBD1. V lost 4 bases, J lost 3 bases, and 9 bases stayed unmatched. CDR3 length: 15 amino acids. Germline CDR1 reads MNHEY; CDR2 reads SMNVEV (reference sequence).